Presented here are 25 T cell receptor beta chains from one specimen sequenced in a study of identical twins listed by TCRdb under 2016. Receptor amplification or capture employed 5' RACE. The listed sequencing device is Illumina HiSeq 2000. The raw public data were reprocessed by TCRdb itself: fastp quality trimming at Q25, MiXCR clonotype calling, in-frame beta chains only. Every CDR3 protein is listed once, alongside the most common genes and DNA of its rows. This sample is represented by about 290,000 distinct CDR3 sequences; roughly 9% of them were singletons. The ten largest clones add up to approximately 6.6% of the sample. The data were also submitted as part of a second study, on yellow fever vaccine responses in identical twins.

Sequencing was carried out using CD8+ T cells sorted from blood. The receptors here all came from a woman under 30 in good health.

This clonotype turned up a few times. V and J are TRBV5-1 and TRBJ2-7; D uncertain. Germline CDR1 SGHRS, CDR2 YFSETQ. Trimming pared 0 bases from V and 0 bases from J, leaving 10 bases between. CDR3 length: 15 amino acids. The CDR3 here is CASSLGAPVSYEQYF. CDR3 DNA sequence: TGCGCCAGCAGCTTGGGGGCACCCGTCTCCTACGAGCAGTACTTC.

This clonotype was picked up a small number of times. The CDR3 loop is CASSLGNYGYTF. In nucleotides, the CDR3 is TGTGCCAGCAGCTTGGGCAACTATGGCTACACCTTC. The V gene is TRBV7-9, the J gene TRBJ1-2; the D is unclear. Per germline, CDR1 SEHNR and CDR2 FQNEAQ (reference sequence). CDR3 length: 12 residues. Between the trimmed V and J ends, which lost 3 bases and 2 bases, there was a span of 4 bases.

This clonotype was detected ten times or more. The chain links TRBV12-3 or TRBV12-4 to TRBJ1-1; 9 bases fit TRBD1. Losses at the gene ends were 7 bases for V and 3 bases for J; bases not matched to a gene: 3. This CDR3 is 13 amino acids long. The CDR3 region is CASTRDRDTEAFF. The CDR3 nucleotides read TGTGCCAGCACCCGGGACAGGGACACTGAAGCTTTCTTT.

A remark on this clonotype: Because the CDR3 is missing its conserved closing phenylalanine or tryptophan, this is likely a read error. The rearrangement links TRBV27 to TRBJ2-3; perhaps TRBD1 as D (5 bases). Germline-derived CDR1 and CDR2 are MNHEY and SMNVEV (reference sequence). CDR3 length: 13 residues. Trimming removed 2 bases from V and 3 bases from J, with 6 bases in between. The CDR3 nucleotides are TGTGCCAGCAGTTTAAAGGGGACAGATACGCAGTATTGT. Protein product: CASSLKGTDTQYC.

The table lists this clonotype with a few counts. The chain links TRBV6-2 or TRBV6-3 to TRBJ1-2, with TRBD1 as a possible D gene (5 bases). The CDR3 loop spans 13 amino acids. V lost 0 bases to trimming and J lost 7 bases, with 9 bases between them. CDR1 is MNHEY and CDR2 is SVGEGT in the germline V gene. As DNA, the CDR3 is TGTGCCAGCAGTTACTCGTCAGGGTTTGGCTACACCTTC. Translation: CASSYSSGFGYTF.

This clonotype came up a few times. The CDR3 loop is CATSDHSSTDTQYF. CDR3 in DNA: TGTGCCACCAGTGACCATAGTAGCACAGATACGCAGTATTTT. V and J are TRBV24-1 and TRBJ2-3; D gene unclear. CDR1 and CDR2 (germline): KGHDR, SFDVKD. Trimming removed 4 bases at V and 0 bases at J, with 7 bases between. The CDR3 is 14 residues long.

This sequence joins TRBV6-2 or TRBV6-3 and TRBJ2-7; TRBD2 might be the D (6 bases). This CDR3 comprises 15 residues. Deletions cut 0 bases from V and 4 bases from J, with 13 bases between. Germline V gene data show CDR1 as MNHEY and CDR2 as SVGEGT. CDR3 DNA: TGTGCCAGCAGTTACTCGGGCGGGATTCAATACGAGCAGTACTTC. Protein sequence: CASSYSGGIQYEQYF.

This clonotype was seen many times. This chain joins TRBV29-1 and TRBJ2-1; maybe TRBD2 (5 bases). The CDR3 covers 14 residues. Per the germline V gene, CDR1 is SQVTM and CDR2 is ANQGSEA. Trimming shortened V by 6 bases and J by 6 bases, and 18 bases separated the two germline ends. CDR3 sequence (DNA): TGCAGCGTCGGAGGCCAGATTCGGGTCAATGAGCAGTTCTTC. Translated, it gives CSVGGQIRVNEQFF.

This clonotype came up many times. The chain links TRBV6-5 to TRBJ1-2; D is possibly TRBD1 (6 bases). The CDR3 length is 15 residues. Trimming shortened V by 1 base and J by 3 bases, and 12 bases separated the two germline ends. The V gene's germline CDR1 is MNHEY and CDR2 SVGAGI. The CDR3 here is CASSYLTGADYGYTF. Written as DNA, the CDR3 is TGTGCCAGCAGTTACTTGACAGGCGCCGACTATGGCTACACCTTC.

This clonotype was counted at least ten times. This chain links TRBV4-1 with TRBJ1-5; 7 bases agree with TRBD1. This CDR3 is built from 15 residues. Looked up from germline, CDR1 is MGHRA and CDR2 is YSYEKL. The J segment lost 3 bases and the V segment lost 1 base, leaving 3 bases of the junction unmatched. CDR3 sequence reads: CASSQVQGDNQPQHF. DNA for the CDR3: TGCGCCAGCAGCCAAGTTCAGGGGGACAATCAGCCCCAGCATTTT.

The chain combines TRBV6-2 or TRBV6-3 with TRBJ2-1; no clear D gene. This CDR3 is 13 amino acids long. Looked up from germline, CDR1 is MNHEY and CDR2 is SVGEGT. Trimming stripped 6 bases from V and 5 bases from J, with 11 bases between. The chain's CDR3 is CASSVGSNNEQFF. CDR3 in DNA: TGTGCCAGCAGCGTGGGATCCAACAATGAGCAGTTCTTC.

The table lists this clonotype with many counts. The gene calls are TRBV7-9 and TRBJ1-1; D gene ambiguous. Germline CDR1 is SEHNR and CDR2 is FQNEAQ (reference sequence). Trimming shortened V by 1 base and J by 5 bases, and 5 bases separated the two germline ends. The CDR3 length is 12 residues. CDR3 amino acids: CASSLEATEAFF. DNA for the CDR3: TGTGCCAGCAGCTTAGAGGCGACTGAAGCTTTCTTT.

This clonotype was recorded at least ten times. The chain joins TRBV7-9 to TRBJ2-5; D possibly corresponds to TRBD1 (6 bases). Germline CDR1 and CDR2: SEHNR and FQNEAQ (reference sequence). V was cut by 10 bases and J by 2 bases, with 8 bases left in between. The CDR3 is made up of 11 amino acids. The CDR3 here is CATDRQETQYF. DNA of the CDR3: TGTGCCACCGACAGGCAAGAGACCCAGTACTTC. Combining the CDR3 with reference TRBV7-9 and TRBJ2-5 gives the whole variable domain DTGVSQNPRHKITKRGQNVTFRCDPISEHNRLYWYRQTLGQGPEFLTYFQNEAQLEKSRLLSDRFSAERPKGSFSTLEIQRTEQGDSAMYLCATDRQETQYFGPGTRLLVL.

This clonotype was seen ten or more times. The chain joins TRBV7-9 to TRBJ2-4; D possibly corresponds to TRBD1 (5 bases). This CDR3 has 17 amino acids. CDR1 and CDR2 from the germline V gene are SEHNR and FQNEAQ (reference sequence). V was shortened by 5 bases and J by 8 bases, with 25 bases between the two germline ends. CDR3 sequence reads: CASSNVQGALSQDIQYF. The CDR3 nucleotides are TGTGCCAGCAGCAACGTACAAGGGGCGCTATCTCAGGACATTCAGTACTTC.

This clonotype was detected only a few times. The chain has TRBV6-2 or TRBV6-3 and TRBJ1-2, with TRBD1 identical over 7 bases. CDR3 length: 15 residues. CDR1 and CDR2 from the germline V gene are MNHEY and SVGEGT. J was trimmed by 5 bases and V by 4 bases; bases with no gene match: 10. CDR3 in amino acids: CASSWTGTAFYGYTF. The CDR3 DNA is TGTGCCAGCAGTTGGACCGGGACAGCCTTTTATGGCTACACCTTC.

This clonotype was found a few times. The V gene is TRBV7-9, the J gene TRBJ1-1, with D possibly being TRBD1 (5 bases). The germline gives CDR1 SEHNR, CDR2 FQNEAQ (reference sequence). The V end was cut by 1 base, the J end by 3 bases, with 12 bases between. The CDR3 has 15 residues. The chain's CDR3 is CASSLERGVHTEAFF. CDR3 sequence (DNA): TGTGCCAGCAGCTTAGAGAGGGGTGTGCACACTGAAGCTTTCTTT.

The table lists this clonotype with many counts. The V call is TRBV29-1, the J call TRBJ2-5; D gene ambiguous. Trimming cost V 3 bases and J 5 bases, with 10 bases left between them. This CDR3 is 12 amino acids long. Germline V lookup: CDR1 SQVTM, CDR2 ANQGSEA. The CDR3 region has the DNA TGCAGCGTTGAGGGAACCCTGGAGACCCAGTACTTC. Its translation is CSVEGTLETQYF.

V usage is TRBV2 and J usage is TRBJ2-5; D tentatively fits TRBD1 or TRBD2 (6 bases each). V lost 0 bases, J lost 0 bases, and 8 bases lay in between. The germline gives CDR1 SNHLY, CDR2 FYNNEI. The CDR3 length is 15 residues. CDR3 loop: CASSEAGGYQETQYF. The CDR3 region has the DNA TGTGCCAGCAGTGAAGCGGGGGGCTACCAAGAGACCCAGTACTTC.

This chain uses TRBV19 with TRBJ1-5; tentative D call: TRBD1 (5 bases). The germline gives CDR1 LNHDA, CDR2 SQIVND (reference sequence). The V end lost 5 bases, the J end lost 6 bases, and 23 bases lay between the germline ends. The CDR3 runs 17 residues. The CDR3 protein is CASSGRGVTGITQPQHF. CDR3 DNA: TGTGCCAGTAGTGGGAGAGGGGTAACTGGAATCACTCAGCCCCAGCATTTT.

This clonotype was detected a few times. The chain links TRBV6-5 to TRBJ2-1, with a weak D call TRBD2 (6 bases). Per germline, CDR1 MNHEY and CDR2 SVGAGI. V gave up 4 bases and J gave up 2 bases, with 12 bases separating them. This CDR3 region has 15 residues. CDR3 DNA sequence: TGTGCCAGCAGTTCCCCTGCGGGGACCTACAATGAGCAGTTCTTC. Its protein product is CASSSPAGTYNEQFF.

This clonotype was counted ten times or more. The chain uses TRBV4-2 and TRBJ2-1; TRBD2 aligns across 10 bases. CDR1 is LGHNA, CDR2 YNFKEQ, per germline. V shed 0 bases and J 3 bases; nucleotides not matched to a gene: 2. This CDR3 is 16 amino acids long. The DNA of the CDR3 is TGTGCCAGCAGCCAAGAGCTAGCGGGGGTCTACAATGAGCAGTTCTTC. Its protein product is CASSQELAGVYNEQFF.

In this sample, this clonotype turned up many times. The chain combines TRBV21-1 with TRBJ2-7; the table's D call, TRBD1, has no DNA check behind it. TRBV21-1 is listed as a pseudogene. There are 17 residues in the CDR3. CDR3 sequence (DNA): TGTGCCAGCAGCAGGTCAGGGAACTTTAAACGGACCTACGAGCAGTACTTC. Its protein product is CASSRSGNFKRTYEQYF.

This clonotype was seen ten or more times. This chain links TRBV7-9 with TRBJ2-1, with D perhaps matching TRBD2 (6 bases). The CDR3 is 12 residues long. CDR1 is SEHNR and CDR2 is FQNEAQ in the germline V gene (reference sequence). V was cut by 1 base and J by 14 bases, with 12 bases left in between. CDR3 bases: TGTGCCAGCAGCTTAGTGATGGGGGAGGAGTTCTTC. The encoded protein is CASSLVMGEEFF. The complete variable domain, with remaining parts taken from reference TRBV7-9 and TRBJ2-1, reads DTGVSQNPRHKITKRGQNVTFRCDPISEHNRLYWYRQTLGQGPEFLTYFQNEAQLEKSRLLSDRFSAERPKGSFSTLEIQRTEQGDSAMYLCASSLVMGEEFFGPGTRLTVL.

Ten or more counts support this clonotype. V usage is TRBV28 and J usage is TRBJ2-7, with D possibly being TRBD1 (5 bases). The CDR3 has 14 amino acids. The germline gives CDR1 MDHEN, CDR2 SYDVKM. V was clipped by 7 bases and J by 4 bases, with 17 bases between them. The CDR3 loop is CASILKAGFYEQYF. In DNA form, the CDR3 reads TGTGCCAGCATCCTTAAGGCAGGGTTTTACGAGCAGTACTTC.

The chain couples TRBV19 to TRBJ2-7, with 7 nucleotides matching TRBD2. V lost 5 bases, J lost 3 bases, and 10 bases stayed unmatched. Germline loops: CDR1 LNHDA, CDR2 SQIVND (reference sequence). The CDR3 sequence is 15 residues long. This chain's CDR3 is CASSAKAGTIYEQYF. The CDR3 DNA reads TGTGCCAGTAGTGCGAAAGCGGGAACGATCTACGAGCAGTACTTC.